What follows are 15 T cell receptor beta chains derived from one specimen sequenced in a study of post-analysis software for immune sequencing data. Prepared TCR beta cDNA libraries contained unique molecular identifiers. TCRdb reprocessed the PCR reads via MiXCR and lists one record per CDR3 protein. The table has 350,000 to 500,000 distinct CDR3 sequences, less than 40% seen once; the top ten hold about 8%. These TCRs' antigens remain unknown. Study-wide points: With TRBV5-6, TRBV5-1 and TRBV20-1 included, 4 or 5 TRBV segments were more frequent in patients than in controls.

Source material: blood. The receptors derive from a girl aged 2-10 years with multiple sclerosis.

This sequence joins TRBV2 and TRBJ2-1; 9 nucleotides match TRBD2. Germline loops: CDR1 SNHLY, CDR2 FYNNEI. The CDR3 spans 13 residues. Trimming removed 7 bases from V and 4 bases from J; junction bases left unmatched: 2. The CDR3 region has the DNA TGTGCCAGCATGACTAGCGGATACAATGAGCAGTTCTTC. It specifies CASMTSGYNEQFF.

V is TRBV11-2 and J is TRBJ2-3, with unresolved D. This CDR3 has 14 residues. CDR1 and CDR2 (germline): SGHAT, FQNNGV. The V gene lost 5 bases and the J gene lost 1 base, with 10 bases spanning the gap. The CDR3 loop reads CASSRRGGTDTQYF. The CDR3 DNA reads TGTGCCAGCAGCAGACGTGGCGGCACAGATACGCAGTATTTT.

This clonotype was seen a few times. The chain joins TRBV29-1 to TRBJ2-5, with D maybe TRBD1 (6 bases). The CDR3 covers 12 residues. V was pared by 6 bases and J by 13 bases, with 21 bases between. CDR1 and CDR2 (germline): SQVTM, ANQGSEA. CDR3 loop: CSVQVQGSERYF. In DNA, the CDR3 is TGCAGCGTCCAAGTACAGGGTAGCGAGCGGTACTTC.

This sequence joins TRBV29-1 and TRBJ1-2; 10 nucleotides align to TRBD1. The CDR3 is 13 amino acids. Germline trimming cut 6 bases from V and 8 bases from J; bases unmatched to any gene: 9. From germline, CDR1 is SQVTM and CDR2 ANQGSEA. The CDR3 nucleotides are TGCAGCGTCTCTGCAGGGGGACAGGGGGGCTACACCTTC. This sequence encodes CSVSAGGQGGYTF.

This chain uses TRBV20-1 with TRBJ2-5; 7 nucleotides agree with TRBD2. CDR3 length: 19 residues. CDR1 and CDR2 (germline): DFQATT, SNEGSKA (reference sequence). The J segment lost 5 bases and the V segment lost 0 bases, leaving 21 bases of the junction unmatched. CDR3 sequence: CSARDVSGSGEGGRETQYF. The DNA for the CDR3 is TGCAGTGCTAGAGATGTGTCCGGGAGCGGGGAGGGTGGACGGGAGACCCAGTACTTC.

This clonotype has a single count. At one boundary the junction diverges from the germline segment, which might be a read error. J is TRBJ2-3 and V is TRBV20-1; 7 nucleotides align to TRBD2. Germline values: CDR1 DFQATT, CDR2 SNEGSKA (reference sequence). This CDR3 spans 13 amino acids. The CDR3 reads CCARKLAPDTQYF. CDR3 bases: TGCTGTGCTAGGAAACTAGCGCCAGATACGCAGTATTTT.

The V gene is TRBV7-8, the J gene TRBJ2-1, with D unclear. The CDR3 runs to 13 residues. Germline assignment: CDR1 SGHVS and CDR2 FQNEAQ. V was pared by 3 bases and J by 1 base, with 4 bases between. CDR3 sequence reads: CASSLQSYNEQFF. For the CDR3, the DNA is TGTGCCAGCAGCTTGCAGTCCTACAATGAGCAGTTCTTC.

The DNA of the CDR3 is TGCAGCGTTGATGCAGGGGCCGGATACGAGCAGTACTTC. Protein product: CSVDAGAGYEQYF. This chain joins TRBV29-1 and TRBJ2-7, with a tentative D call TRBD1 (6 bases). V lost 3 bases to trimming and J lost 4 bases, with 13 bases between them. This CDR3 contains 13 residues. In germline, CDR1 is SQVTM, CDR2 ANQGSEA.

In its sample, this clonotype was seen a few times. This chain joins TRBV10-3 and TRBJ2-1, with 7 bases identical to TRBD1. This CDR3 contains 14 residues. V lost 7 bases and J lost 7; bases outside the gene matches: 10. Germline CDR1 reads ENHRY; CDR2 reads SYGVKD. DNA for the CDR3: TGTGCCATCACGGAGACAGGGAAGGTGAATGAGCAGTTCTTC. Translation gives CAITETGKVNEQFF.

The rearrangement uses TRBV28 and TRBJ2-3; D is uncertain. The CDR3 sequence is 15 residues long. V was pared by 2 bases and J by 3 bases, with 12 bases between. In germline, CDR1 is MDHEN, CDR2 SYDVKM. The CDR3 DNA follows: TGTGCCAGCAGTTTACCTCACCCGCGGACAGATACGCAGTATTTT. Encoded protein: CASSLPHPRTDTQYF.

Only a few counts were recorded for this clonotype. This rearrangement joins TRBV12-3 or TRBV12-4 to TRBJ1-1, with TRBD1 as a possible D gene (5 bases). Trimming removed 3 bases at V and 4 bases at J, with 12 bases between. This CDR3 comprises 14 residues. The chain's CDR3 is CASSFGGGSTEAFF. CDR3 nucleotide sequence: TGTGCCAGCAGTTTCGGTGGGGGAAGCACTGAAGCTTTCTTT.

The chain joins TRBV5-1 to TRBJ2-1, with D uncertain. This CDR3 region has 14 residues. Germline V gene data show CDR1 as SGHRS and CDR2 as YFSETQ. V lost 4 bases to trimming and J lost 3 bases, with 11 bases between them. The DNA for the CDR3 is TGCGCCAGCAGCCTCAACAGAGACTACAATGAGCAGTTCTTC. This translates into CASSLNRDYNEQFF.

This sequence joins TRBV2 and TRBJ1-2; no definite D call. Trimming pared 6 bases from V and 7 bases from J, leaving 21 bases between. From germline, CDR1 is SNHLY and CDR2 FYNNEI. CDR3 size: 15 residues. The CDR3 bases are TGTGCCAGCAGGGAACAGCAAGGACCAGAGCCTGGCTACACCTTC. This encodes CASREQQGPEPGYTF.

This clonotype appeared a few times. This chain's CDR3 is CSAATGQGTKNIQYF. The CDR3, as DNA: TGCAGTGCTGCGACGGGACAGGGGACCAAAAACATTCAGTACTTC. This rearrangement joins TRBV20-1 to TRBJ2-4; the match to TRBD1 covers 10 bases. CDR3 size: 15 residues. Germline CDR1 DFQATT, CDR2 SNEGSKA (reference sequence). J lost 2 bases, V lost 5 bases, and 6 bases had no gene match.

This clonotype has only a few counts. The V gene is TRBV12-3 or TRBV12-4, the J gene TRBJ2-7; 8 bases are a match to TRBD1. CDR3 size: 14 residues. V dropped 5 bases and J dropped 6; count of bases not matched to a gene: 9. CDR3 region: CASSEGQGGGEQYF. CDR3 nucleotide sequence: TGTGCCAGCAGTGAAGGACAGGGAGGAGGCGAGCAGTACTTC.